Presented here are 31 T cell receptor beta chains from one specimen sequenced in a study of blood T cell repertoires in COVID-19. Assay: immunoSEQ multiplex PCR; the TCRdb copy retains only in-frame clones and omits some. The repertoire consists of tens of thousands of clones, with 81% occurring once and the leading ten covering around 5%. The specimen sequenced was peripheral blood. These receptor sequences come from an elderly man with COVID-19, enrolled during active disease.

The rearrangement links TRBV3-1 (or the pseudogene TRBV3-2) to TRBJ1-6; no reliable D call. The CDR3 extends over 15 amino acids. Per germline, CDR1 LGHDT and CDR2 YNNKEL (reference sequence). The V gene lost 3 bases and the J gene lost 4 bases, with 10 bases spanning the gap. The chain's CDR3 is CASSHLLEYNSPLHF. The CDR3 nucleotides are TGTGCCAGCAGCCACCTCCTGGAGTATAATTCACCCCTCCACTTT.

The chain joins TRBV3-1 (or the pseudogene TRBV3-2) to TRBJ2-2; D ambiguous. V lost 5 bases and J 4 bases, leaving 11 bases between the germline ends. The CDR3 is made up of 14 amino acids. Germline V CDR1 and CDR2: LGHDT, YNNKEL (reference sequence). The CDR3 spells CASSANYGTGELFF. The CDR3 DNA follows: TGTGCCAGCAGCGCTAATTATGGCACCGGGGAGCTGTTTTTT.

In this sample, this clone turned up a few times. This chain connects TRBV23-1 to TRBJ2-7; 7 nucleotides align to TRBD1. TRBV23-1 is identified as an open reading frame with a role that is uncertain. CDR3 size: 15 residues. After removal of 6 bases from V and 7 bases from J, the junction contained 15 bases not matched to a gene. CDR3 DNA sequence: TGCGCCAGCAGCTCCGGGGACAGCCCATCGGGGGAGCAGTACTTC. Translated, it gives CASSSGDSPSGEQYF.

This rearrangement joins TRBV3-1 (or the pseudogene TRBV3-2) to TRBJ2-7, with a possible D match to TRBD2 (6 bases). This CDR3 has 14 residues. Germline CDR1 reads LGHDT; CDR2 reads YNNKEL (reference sequence). With 4 bases removed from V and 3 bases from J, the gap between germline ends came to 13 bases. The CDR3, as DNA: TGTGCCAGCAGCCGTGGAGGGGTAAGCTACGAGCAGTACTTC. Its translation: CASSRGGVSYEQYF.

The chain carries TRBV15 and TRBJ2-2, with a tentative D call TRBD1 (5 bases). Germline loops: CDR1 LNHNV, CDR2 YYDKDF (reference sequence). CDR3 size: 19 residues. The V gene lost 0 bases and the J gene lost 7 bases, with 24 bases spanning the gap. Written as DNA, the CDR3 is TGTGCCACCAGCAGAGATTTCTTTTTCGGGCAGGGTAACGTCGGGGAGCTGTTTTTT. It codes for CATSRDFFFGQGNVGELFF. The whole variable domain, remainder taken from reference TRBV15 and TRBJ2-2, is DAMVIQNPRYQVTQFGKPVTLSCSQTLNHNVMYWYQQKSSQAPKLLFHYYDKDFNNEADTPDNFQSRRPNTSFCFLDIRSPGLGDTAMYLCATSRDFFFGQGNVGELFFGEGSRLTVL.

V is TRBV18 and J is TRBJ2-7, with 9 positions matching TRBD2. CDR3 size: 16 residues. Germline V gene sequence: CDR1 KGHSH, CDR2 LQKENI. The J segment lost 2 bases and the V segment lost 1 base, leaving 6 bases of the junction unmatched. The CDR3 loop is CASSPQSIAGAYEQYF. DNA for the CDR3: TGTGCCAGCTCACCACAGTCCATAGCGGGGGCCTACGAGCAGTACTTC.

The CDR3 DNA reads as TGTGCCAGCAGCCAAGGATACTTCCTACAGGGCGGGGAGCAGTACTTC. Translating it yields CASSQGYFLQGGEQYF. The chain employs TRBV3-1 (or the pseudogene TRBV3-2) and TRBJ2-7, with a weak D call TRBD1 (6 bases). The ends were cut back, 1 base at V and 7 bases at J, with 20 bases in the middle. Per the germline V gene, CDR1 is LGHDT and CDR2 is YNNKEL (reference sequence). The length of the CDR3 is 16 residues.

This clone was found once. The CDR3 DNA reads TGTGCCAGCAGCTTAGCTCGGGATTCCAACGAGCAGTACTTC. Its protein is CASSLARDSNEQYF. The chain employs TRBV7-7 and TRBJ2-7; D is possibly TRBD2 (5 bases). CDR1 is SSHAT, CDR2 FNYEAQ, per germline (reference sequence). Between the trimmed V and J ends, which lost 0 bases and 5 bases, there was a span of 11 bases. This CDR3 comprises 14 residues.

The V and J genes are TRBV30 and TRBJ1-2; 7 positions agree with TRBD1. Germline CDR1 reads GTSNPN; CDR2 reads SVGIG (reference sequence). V dropped 3 bases and J dropped 8; count of bases not matched to a gene: 6. This CDR3 region has 12 residues. In DNA form, the CDR3 reads TGTGCCTGGAGCCCCAGGGGGAGAGGCTACACCTTC. Amino acid sequence: CAWSPRGRGYTF.

This rearrangement joins TRBV19 to TRBJ2-5; 8 bases match TRBD2. The CDR3 sequence is 15 residues long. The trim removed 6 bases at V and 5 bases at J, leaving 11 bases unmatched. Germline-derived CDR1 and CDR2 are LNHDA and SQIVND (reference sequence). CDR3 amino acids: CASSPGGGSGETQYF. DNA for the CDR3: TGTGCCAGTAGCCCAGGCGGGGGGAGTGGGGAGACCCAGTACTTC.

The genes are TRBV27 and TRBJ1-2; the match to TRBD1 covers 9 bases. From germline, CDR1 is MNHEY and CDR2 SMNVEV (reference sequence). CDR3 length equals 16 residues. V shed 6 bases, J shed 7 bases, and the junction held 15 bases outside the gene matches. In nucleotides, the CDR3 is TGTGCCAGCAGCATTACCGGGGACAGGGCCACGGGTGGCTACACCTTC. This sequence encodes CASSITGDRATGGYTF.

This chain connects TRBV13 to TRBJ2-1; D possibly corresponds to TRBD1 (6 bases). V was cut by 4 bases and J by 1 base, with 8 bases left in between. The CDR3 has 14 residues. Germline V gives CDR1 PRHDT, CDR2 FYEKMQ (reference sequence). CDR3 in amino acids: CASSSRGSYNEQFF. The CDR3 DNA follows: TGTGCCAGCAGCTCAAGGGGGTCCTACAATGAGCAGTTCTTC.

There are a few counts of this clone. The rearrangement links TRBV6-2 or TRBV6-3 to TRBJ2-3; TRBD1 matches 9 bases. CDR3 length: 17 amino acids. Germline CDR1 MNHEY, CDR2 SVGEGT. Trimming took 6 bases from V and 2 from J; bases not matched to a gene: 12. The CDR3 region has the DNA TGTGCCAGCAGCTCCCCCCCGGGACAGGGAAACACAGATACGCAGTATTTT. Amino acids: CASSSPPGQGNTDTQYF.

The rearrangement uses TRBV9 and TRBJ1-2; D is uncertain. The germline V gene has CDR1 SGDLS and CDR2 YYNGEE. V was clipped by 0 bases and J by 0 bases, with 9 bases between them. The CDR3 has 15 amino acids. The CDR3 protein is CASSVGAEPNYGYTF. CDR3 bases: TGTGCCAGCAGCGTAGGGGCAGAGCCTAACTATGGCTACACCTTC.

CDR3 in amino acids: CASSANPGVTDTQYF. The CDR3 DNA reads TGTGCCAGCAGCGCGAATCCAGGGGTTACAGATACGCAGTATTTT. The chain joins TRBV9 to TRBJ2-3, with D possibly being TRBD1 (6 bases). V was cut by 3 bases and J by 3 bases, with 14 bases left in between. The CDR3 is made up of 15 amino acids. CDR1 and CDR2 (germline): SGDLS, YYNGEE.

This chain uses TRBV28 with TRBJ2-7; D gene unclear. CDR1 is MDHEN and CDR2 is SYDVKM in the germline V gene. The CDR3 runs to 13 residues. V was trimmed by 7 bases and J by 3 bases, leaving 13 bases between them. CDR3 amino acids: CASTPGGLYEQYF. The CDR3 DNA reads as TGTGCCAGCACACCGGGTGGCCTCTACGAGCAGTACTTC.

The chain joins TRBV24-1 to TRBJ2-5, with D unresolved. Germline V gene sequence: CDR1 KGHDR, CDR2 SFDVKD. V gave up 3 bases and J gave up 8 bases, with 12 bases separating them. This CDR3 spans 13 amino acids. The CDR3 sequence: CATSDMVVSTQYF. The CDR3 nucleotides read TGTGCCACCAGTGATATGGTAGTATCTACCCAGTACTTC.

The J gene is TRBJ2-3, the V gene TRBV5-1, with 7 bases identical to TRBD1. V lost 4 bases and J lost 6; bases outside the gene matches: 11. Germline CDR1 reads SGHRS; CDR2 reads YFSETQ. The length of the CDR3 is 15 residues. CDR3 coding DNA: TGCGCCAGCAGCCTCGACAGGGTAAAGGGGGATACGCAGTATTTT. It encodes CASSLDRVKGDTQYF.

The J gene is TRBJ2-1, the V gene TRBV12-2; the table's TRBD2 call for D was not verified on the DNA. TRBV12-2 is marked as a pseudogene. There are 14 residues in the CDR3. The CDR3 loop is CAVRGPHIENEQFF. The CDR3 DNA sequence: TGTGCTGTGCGAGGCCCCCACATTGAGAATGAGCAGTTCTTC.

J is TRBJ2-3 and V is TRBV6-4, with 10 bases fitting TRBD1. Looked up from germline, CDR1 is MRHNA and CDR2 is SNTAGT. The CDR3 has 13 amino acids. With 8 bases clipped from V and 3 bases from J, the junction kept 2 bases outside the gene matches. In nucleotides, the CDR3 is TGTGCCAGCCGGGACAGGGGAACAGATACGCAGTATTTT. It specifies CASRDRGTDTQYF.

The J gene is TRBJ1-2, the V gene TRBV5-8; TRBD1 matches 9 bases. Germline V gene lookup returns CDR1 SGHTS and CDR2 YDEGEE. V was pared by 3 bases and J by 4 bases, with 10 bases of the junction left unmatched. This CDR3 is built from 16 residues. The CDR3 spells CASSWPTGGSVYGYTF. CDR3 DNA: TGTGCCAGCAGCTGGCCTACAGGGGGCTCGGTCTATGGCTACACCTTC.

J is TRBJ2-7 and V is TRBV20-1; 13 bases line up with TRBD2. V trimming: 3 bases; J trimming: 6 bases; junction bases outside the gene matches: 8. The germline V gene encodes CDR1 DFQATT and CDR2 SNEGSKA (reference sequence). This CDR3 is built from 15 residues. For the CDR3, the DNA is TGCAGTGCTAGTCCCGGGACTAGCGGGATCCGCGAGCAGTACTTC. Its translation is CSASPGTSGIREQYF.

This clone was detected only once. The chain joins TRBV7-2 to TRBJ1-6, with D hard to call. V was cut by 1 base and J by 8 bases, with 12 bases left in between. Per germline, CDR1 SGHTA and CDR2 FQGNSA. The CDR3 runs 15 residues. In DNA form, the CDR3 reads TGTGCCAGCAGCTTAGAGGCTGCGGGTTATTCACCCCTCCACTTT. It yields the protein CASSLEAAGYSPLHF.

This chain joins TRBV9 and TRBJ1-1; D possibly corresponds to TRBD1 (5 bases). Trimming left V 4 bases short and J 7 bases short, with 11 bases between. CDR1 and CDR2 from the germline V gene are SGDLS and YYNGEE. CDR3 length: 12 residues. The CDR3 DNA is TGTGCCAGCAGCCCCCAGGGAGGTGAAGCTTTCTTT. Translation gives CASSPQGGEAFF.

This chain uses TRBV6-6 with TRBJ2-3, with a tentative D call TRBD2 (5 bases). V was trimmed by 2 bases and J by 2 bases, leaving 8 bases between them. CDR1 is MNHNY, CDR2 SVGAGI, per germline (reference sequence). The CDR3 sequence is 14 residues long. The CDR3 DNA sequence: TGTGCCAGCAGTTACCCCGGGGTCACAGATACGCAGTATTTT. Translating gives CASSYPGVTDTQYF.

The genes are TRBV30 and TRBJ2-5; TRBD2 might be the D (6 bases). Per the germline V gene, CDR1 is GTSNPN and CDR2 is SVGIG (reference sequence). This CDR3 spans 15 amino acids. The germline V and J ends were trimmed by 3 bases and 4 bases, with 18 bases remaining between them. CDR3 DNA: TGTGCCTGGAGGGGGGGATCTTCCGCGCGAGAGACCCAGTACTTC. Residues: CAWRGGSSARETQYF.

The chain joins TRBV7-6 to TRBJ2-7; D remains unclear. The CDR3 has 15 amino acids. Per the germline V gene, CDR1 is SGHVS and CDR2 is FNYEAQ. Trimming removed 3 bases from V and 5 bases from J, with 17 bases in between. The CDR3 nucleotides read TGTGCCAGCAGCTTGTTTCACGGAGCATTAGACGAGCAGTACTTC. It encodes CASSLFHGALDEQYF.

CDR3 nucleotides: TGTGCCAGCAGTTACGGGGGCTTCAATCAGCCCCAGCATTTT. It translates to CASSYGGFNQPQHF. The genes are TRBV6-2 or TRBV6-3 and TRBJ1-5; D may be TRBD1 (6 bases). The germline V gene has CDR1 MNHEY and CDR2 SVGEGT. The CDR3 length is 14 residues. Trimming cost V 2 bases and J 3 bases, with 8 bases left between them.

This sequence joins TRBV5-6 and TRBJ2-7, with 7 bases fitting TRBD1. The CDR3 length is 16 residues. The ends lost 3 bases at V and 4 bases at J; junction bases unmatched: 13. Germline V gene lookup returns CDR1 SGHDT and CDR2 YYEEEE. As DNA, the CDR3 is TGTGCCAGCAGCTACCTGTCGACAGGGTGGCGGTACGAGCAGTACTTC. Protein product: CASSYLSTGWRYEQYF.

Only a few counts were recorded for this clone. The rearrangement links TRBV12-5 to TRBJ1-5; 7 nucleotides align to TRBD1. V shed 3 bases, J shed 3 bases, and the junction held 5 bases outside the gene matches. The V gene's germline CDR1 is LGHNT and CDR2 FRNRAP. CDR3 length: 15 residues. This CDR3 reads CASGFSDRDNQPQHF. The CDR3, as DNA: TGTGCTAGTGGTTTCTCAGACAGGGACAATCAGCCCCAGCATTTT.

The chain combines TRBV11-2 with TRBJ2-2; 8 bases align to TRBD2. In germline, CDR1 is SGHAT, CDR2 FQNNGV. This CDR3 contains 14 residues. V gave up 5 bases and J gave up 6 bases; unmatched junction bases: 5. The CDR3 sequence is CASSVRAGAGELFF. The CDR3 region has the DNA TGTGCCAGCAGCGTAAGAGCGGGGGCCGGGGAGCTGTTTTTT.